This T cell receptor beta chain was captured in a study of cytomegalovirus exposure and HLA in healthy donors. The CDR3 has 13 residues. The V gene's germline CDR1 is LGHNT and CDR2 FRNRAP. Both 60 Vbeta primers and 13 Jbeta primers went into the PCR. Assay used: immunoSEQ multiplex PCR; TCRdb lists only in-frame clones, some missing. Of under 130,000 clones listed, approximately 79% are singletons. This clone has only one observation. Its antigen is currently unknown. One junction end disagrees with the germline gene, perhaps due to a read error. Overall study results and limits: The study put under 200 TCR beta chains on its list as cytomegalovirus-associated. Within an earlier analysis, most TCR beta V segments proved productive either about 87% or about 30% of the time.

Sequenced: PBMCs. This TCR came from a man aged 45 to 65 in good health and CMV-seropositive. This chain joins TRBV12-5 and TRBJ2-1; D is perhaps TRBD1 (6 bases). CDR3: CASGLGTGTRWVF. CDR3 nucleotide sequence: TGTGCTAGTGGTTTGGGAACCGGGACACGGTGGGTCTTC. The full variable domain, with the rest looked up from reference TRBV12-5 and TRBJ2-1, is DARVTQTPRHKVTEMGQEVTMRCQPILGHNTVFWYRQTMMQGLELLAYFRNRAPLDDSGMPKDRFSAEMPDATLATLKIQPSEPRDSAVYFCASGLGTGTRWVFGPGTRLTVL.